This T cell receptor beta chain was sequenced for a study of T cells in Graves' hyperthyroidism and ophthalmopathy. Findings and limits, study-wide: Through a model of 13 V-J features, ophthalmopathy was separated from stable hyperthyroidism. Most thyroid clonotypes expanded above 0.001 appeared in blood too.

This clonotype came up many times. Its cognate antigen is unknown. Amplified regions were TCR beta CDR3 sequences from RNA transcripts. Using the HTBI primer set, a first-round RT-PCR was run on the TCR CDR3. In TCRdb, the multiplex PCR reads were re-called with MiXCR into one record per CDR3 protein. The sample holds about 350,000 distinct CDR3 sequences, 15% to 20% seen once. A patient was excluded if there was uncontrolled infection, other autoimmune disease, pregnancy or lactation. Sequenced sample: blood. This TCR derives from a woman aged 40 to 49 with Graves' ophthalmopathy.

The CDR3 region is CATGPVGYGYTF. CDR3 nucleotides: TGTGCTACGGGACCGGTCGGCTATGGCTACACCTTC. The genes are TRBV19 and TRBJ1-2, with D tentatively TRBD1 (5 bases). This CDR3 has 12 amino acids. CDR1 and CDR2 from the germline V gene are LNHDA and SQIVND (reference sequence). Full variable domain (missing parts from reference TRBV19 and TRBJ1-2): DGGITQSPKYLFRKEGQNVTLSCEQNLNHDAMYWYRQDPGQGLRLIYYSQIVNDFQKGDIAEGYSVSREKKESFPLTVTSAQKNPTAFYLCATGPVGYGYTFGSGTRLTVV.